The 22 T cell receptor beta chains listed next were all sequenced from one sample in a study of T cell repertoires in cytomegalovirus infection. A single record per CDR3 protein comes from TCRdb applying MiXCR to the reads. The table includes nearly 550,000 distinct CDR3 sequences, more than 15% detected once. The sample was CD8+ T cells from PBMCs. These receptor sequences come from a human donor in good health (CMV status not recorded). Some clones in this sample may be carry-over from other donors' samples.

Ten or more counts support this clonotype. This chain links TRBV7-6 with TRBJ2-1; TRBD1 matches at 8 bases. The CDR3 has 14 residues. Trimming removed 5 bases from V and 4 bases from J; junction bases left unmatched: 4. Germline V lookup: CDR1 SGHVS, CDR2 FNYEAQ. The CDR3 DNA follows: TGTGCCAGCAGCACAGGGGGACCTTACAATGAGCAGTTCTTC. Translating gives CASSTGGPYNEQFF.

The chain couples TRBV6-8 to TRBJ1-1; D gene unclear. Germline V gene sequence: CDR1 MNHGY, CDR2 SAAAGT. Trimming removed 10 bases from V and 6 bases from J, with 15 bases in between. CDR3 length: 12 amino acids. The CDR3, as DNA: TGTGCCACTCGGAGTATTGTGCCTGAAGCTTTCTTT. As protein: CATRSIVPEAFF.

This clonotype was counted at least ten times. V is TRBV5-5 and J is TRBJ2-7; D gene uncertain. Germline V gene data show CDR1 as SGHKS and CDR2 as YYEKEE (reference sequence). V was shortened by 0 bases and J by 4 bases, with 8 bases between the two germline ends. This CDR3 spans 13 amino acids. Here the CDR3 DNA reads TGTGCCAGCAGCTTGGGCGTAGAGTACGAGCAGTACTTC. It specifies CASSLGVEYEQYF.

This clonotype has a handful of counts. The chain carries TRBV6-5 and TRBJ1-5; no clear D gene. Per germline, CDR1 MNHEY and CDR2 SVGAGI. V was pared by 2 bases and J by 0 bases, with 2 bases between. This CDR3 spans 13 amino acids. In DNA form, the CDR3 reads TGTGCCAGCAGTTACCATAGCAATCAGCCCCAGCATTTT. Translated, it gives CASSYHSNQPQHF.

The table lists this clonotype with a few counts. This sequence joins TRBV9 and TRBJ1-2, with D perhaps TRBD1 (6 bases). CDR1 and CDR2 from the germline V gene are SGDLS and YYNGEE. The CDR3 length is 15 residues. The germline V and J ends were trimmed by 4 bases and 4 bases, with 17 bases remaining between them. CDR3 bases: TGTGCCAGCAGCCCATACGACAGGTTGGGCTATGGCTACACCTTC. Translated, it gives CASSPYDRLGYGYTF.

A few counts support this clonotype. The CDR3: CSASAVAHNEQFF. DNA for the CDR3: TGCAGTGCTAGTGCCGTGGCACACAATGAGCAGTTCTTC. The chain combines TRBV20-1 with TRBJ2-1, with D unclear. Trimming removed 3 bases at V and 5 bases at J, with 11 bases between. CDR3 length: 13 amino acids. The germline V gene encodes CDR1 DFQATT and CDR2 SNEGSKA (reference sequence).

This clonotype occurred a few times. V is TRBV6-1 and J is TRBJ2-6, with a weak D call TRBD2 (6 bases). Trimming removed 8 bases at V and 0 bases at J, with 11 bases between. Germline V gene data show CDR1 as MNHNS and CDR2 as SASEGT. The CDR3 has 15 residues. CDR3 sequence: CASAGSSSGANVLTF. The CDR3 DNA reads as TGTGCCAGCGCGGGGTCCAGCTCTGGGGCCAACGTCCTGACTTTC.

In its sample, this clonotype was seen many times. The V and J genes are TRBV7-8 and TRBJ2-3, with D tentatively TRBD1 (6 bases). The CDR3 length is 17 residues. Trimming pared 5 bases from V and 5 bases from J, leaving 23 bases between. The germline V gene encodes CDR1 SGHVS and CDR2 FQNEAQ. The CDR3 protein is CASSPPPTGYVEDTQYF. In DNA form, the CDR3 reads TGTGCCAGCAGCCCCCCTCCGACAGGCTACGTGGAAGATACGCAGTATTTT.

This clonotype was observed a few times. The chain employs TRBV4-1 and TRBJ2-7; D perhaps matches TRBD1 (6 bases). V was trimmed by 3 bases and J by 6 bases, leaving 9 bases between them. The V gene's germline CDR1 is MGHRA and CDR2 YSYEKL. The CDR3 has 12 amino acids. For the CDR3, the DNA is TGCGCCAGCAGCCAGGGGGCAAGCGAGCAGTACTTC. Residues: CASSQGASEQYF.

A note on this clonotype: Given the absence of the conserved phenylalanine or tryptophan at the CDR3 end, a read error is likely. The limits of the CDR3 on the DNA are not certain, so only TCRdb's listed CDR3 is given. The chain has TRBV4-2 and TRBJ2-3; TRBD2 is the table's D call, not checked against the DNA. Germline assignment: CDR1 LGHNA and CDR2 YNFKEQ. With termini counted, the CDR3 has 10 amino acids. The CDR3 is CASSPLGPKA.

At least ten counts were recorded for this clonotype. V and J are TRBV10-3 and TRBJ2-7, with D perhaps matching TRBD2 (5 bases). Trimming cost V 2 bases and J 4 bases, with 12 bases left between them. Germline loops: CDR1 ENHRY, CDR2 SYGVKD. The length of the CDR3 is 14 residues. CDR3 DNA sequence: TGTGCCATCAGTGAGGTACTAGGAAGGTACGAGCAGTACTTC. It codes for CAISEVLGRYEQYF.

About this clonotype: Since a much larger clone is just one base distant, this may be a read error. The chain is built from TRBV6-2 or TRBV6-3 and TRBJ2-7; 7 bases agree with TRBD1. This CDR3 has 15 residues. Germline CDR1 MNHEY, CDR2 SVGEGT. This CDR3 reads CASSYLDRLTYERYF. CDR3 bases: TGTGCCAGCAGTTACCTGGACAGGTTGACCTACGAGCGGTACTTC.

This clonotype has ten or more counts. J is TRBJ1-5 and V is TRBV19; D perhaps matches TRBD1 (6 bases). This CDR3 has 15 amino acids. Trimming took off 6 bases at V and 0 bases at J, with 12 bases between the two ends. Germline assignment: CDR1 LNHDA and CDR2 SQIVND (reference sequence). As DNA, the CDR3 is TGTGCCAGTAGAGTGGACAGCTTTAGCAATCAGCCCCAGCATTTT. It encodes CASRVDSFSNQPQHF.

This clonotype was detected once. The chain carries TRBV20-1 and TRBJ2-7, with 8 bases matching TRBD2. This CDR3 region has 13 residues. Unmatched junction bases numbered 11, after V lost 6 bases and J lost 7 bases. The germline CDR1 and CDR2 sequences are DFQATT and SNEGSKA (reference sequence). The CDR3 sequence: CSALADPGEEQYF. The CDR3 coding sequence is TGCAGTGCACTAGCGGACCCTGGGGAGGAGCAGTACTTC.

This clonotype was picked up many times. J is TRBJ1-1 and V is TRBV7-9, with a possible D match to TRBD1 (6 bases). Germline CDR1 reads SEHNR; CDR2 reads FQNEAQ (reference sequence). The CDR3 covers 16 residues. The V and J ends lost 2 bases and 4 bases respectively, with 17 bases between them. CDR3 nucleotides: TGTGCCAGCAGCTTAAGCAGGGGCGAGGGGAGCACTGAAGCTTTCTTT. It is translated as CASSLSRGEGSTEAFF.

This clonotype has just a few counts. The rearrangement links TRBV5-6 to TRBJ2-5, with D tentatively TRBD2 (6 bases). V was cut by 7 bases and J by 1 base, with 14 bases left in between. The CDR3 totals 14 residues. Germline values: CDR1 SGHDT, CDR2 YYEEEE. The CDR3: CASRRGTFQETQYF. The CDR3 DNA is TGTGCCAGCCGTCGGGGGACCTTCCAAGAGACCCAGTACTTC. The full variable domain, completed using reference TRBV5-6 and TRBJ2-5, is DAGVTQSPTHLIKTRGQQVTLRCSPKSGHDTVSWYQQALGQGPQFIFQYYEEEERQRGNFPDRFSGHQFPNYSSELNVNALLLGDSALYLCASRRGTFQETQYFGPGTRLLVL.

This clonotype was counted many times. V and J are TRBV7-6 and TRBJ1-6, with TRBD1 as a possible D gene (6 bases). CDR1 is SGHVS, CDR2 FNYEAQ, per germline. Deletions cut 5 bases from V and 4 bases from J, with 12 bases between. The length of the CDR3 is 15 residues. Here the CDR3 reads CASSGGTGYNSPLHF. The CDR3 DNA sequence: TGTGCCAGCAGCGGGGGAACAGGGTATAATTCACCCCTCCACTTT.

This clonotype was detected many times. The rearrangement joins TRBV11-1 to TRBJ1-1; D is unclear. The CDR3 totals 17 residues. Trimming removed 4 bases from V and 1 base from J, with 19 bases in between. In germline, CDR1 is SGHAT, CDR2 FQDESV (reference sequence). This chain's CDR3 is CASSSVNLGRKNTEAFF. In DNA form, the CDR3 reads TGTGCCAGCAGCTCCGTTAACTTGGGCAGGAAGAACACTGAAGCTTTCTTT.

The chain links TRBV19 to TRBJ1-5; no clear D. Germline CDR1 and CDR2: LNHDA and SQIVND (reference sequence). The V and J ends lost 7 bases and 0 bases respectively, with 13 bases between them. The CDR3 runs 15 residues. The CDR3 DNA reads TGTGCCAGTAAGGAACAGAGCCATAGCAATCAGCCCCAGCATTTT. Amino acids: CASKEQSHSNQPQHF.

Ten or more counts support this clonotype. This chain links TRBV19 with TRBJ2-1; 9 nucleotides align to TRBD2. Trimming removed 10 bases from V and 8 bases from J; junction bases left unmatched: 18. Germline V gives CDR1 LNHDA, CDR2 SQIVND (reference sequence). The CDR3 contains 16 residues. The CDR3 here is CAILTPIAGVIDEQFF. The CDR3 DNA sequence: TGTGCCATCTTGACCCCTATAGCGGGGGTAATCGATGAGCAGTTCTTC.

Comment on this clonotype: One junction end disagrees with the germline gene, perhaps due to a read error. The V call is TRBV28, the J call TRBJ1-5; D unclear. The CDR3 is 15 amino acids. Germline CDR1 is MDHEN and CDR2 is SYDVKM. CDR3 bases: TGTGCCAGCAGTTTTTGGTACACCGACTCAGAGCCCCAGCGTTTT. Its protein product is CASSFWYTDSEPQRF.

In its sample, this clonotype was seen a few times. The genes are TRBV2 and TRBJ1-5; D is possibly TRBD1 (5 bases). Trimming left V 4 bases short and J 4 bases short, with 17 bases between. The V gene's germline CDR1 is SNHLY and CDR2 FYNNEI. The CDR3 runs 16 residues. The CDR3 DNA is TGTGCCAGCAGTGGCAGCGAGAGGGGCCGGAATCAGCCCCAGCATTTT. Its protein product is CASSGSERGRNQPQHF.